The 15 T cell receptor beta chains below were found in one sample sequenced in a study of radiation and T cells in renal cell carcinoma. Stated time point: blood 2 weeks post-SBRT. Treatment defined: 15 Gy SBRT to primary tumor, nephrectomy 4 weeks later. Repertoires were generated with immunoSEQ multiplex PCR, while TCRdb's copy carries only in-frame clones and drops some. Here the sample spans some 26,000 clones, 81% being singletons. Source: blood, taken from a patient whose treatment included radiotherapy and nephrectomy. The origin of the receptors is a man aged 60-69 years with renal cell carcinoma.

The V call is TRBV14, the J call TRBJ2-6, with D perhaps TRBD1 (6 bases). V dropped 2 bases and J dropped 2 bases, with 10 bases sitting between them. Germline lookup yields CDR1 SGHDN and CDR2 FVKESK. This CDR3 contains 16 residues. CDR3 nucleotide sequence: TGTGCCAGCAGCCAAATCAGGGGCGCTGGGGCCAACGTCCTGACTTTC. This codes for CASSQIRGAGANVLTF.

CDR3 sequence (DNA): TGTGCCAGCACAATAAAGGGAGGGGTCTATGGCTACACCTTC. Translation gives CASTIKGGVYGYTF. The rearrangement links TRBV2 to TRBJ1-2; possible D gene TRBD1, 5 bases. The germline V gene encodes CDR1 SNHLY and CDR2 FYNNEI. Trimming stripped 7 bases from V and 4 bases from J, with 16 bases between. The CDR3 has 14 residues.

CDR3 bases: TGTGCCAGCTCACCAATCATCCTAGCATCTCAAGAGACCCAGTACTTC. It specifies CASSPIILASQETQYF. V is TRBV18 and J is TRBJ2-5; D might be TRBD2 (5 bases). V lost 2 bases and J 2 bases, leaving 15 bases between the germline ends. The CDR3 contains 16 residues. Looked up from germline, CDR1 is KGHSH and CDR2 is LQKENI.

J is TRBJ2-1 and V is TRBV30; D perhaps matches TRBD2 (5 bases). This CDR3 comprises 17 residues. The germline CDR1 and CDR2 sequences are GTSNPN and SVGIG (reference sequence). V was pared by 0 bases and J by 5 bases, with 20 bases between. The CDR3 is CAWSVHFLAPPHNEQFF. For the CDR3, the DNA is TGTGCCTGGAGTGTACACTTCTTAGCGCCCCCTCACAATGAGCAGTTCTTC. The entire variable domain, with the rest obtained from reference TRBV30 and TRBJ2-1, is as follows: SQTIHQWPATLVQPVGSPLSLECTVEGTSNPNLYWYRQAAGRGLQLLFYSVGIGQISSEVPQNLSASRPQDRQFILSSKKLLLSDSGFYLCAWSVHFLAPPHNEQFFGPGTRLTVL.

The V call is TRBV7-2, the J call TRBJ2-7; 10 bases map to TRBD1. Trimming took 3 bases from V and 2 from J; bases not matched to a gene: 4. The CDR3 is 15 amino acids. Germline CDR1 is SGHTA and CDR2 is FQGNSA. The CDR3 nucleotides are TGTGCCAGCAGCTTCTCCGGGACAGGGGCCTACGAGCAGTACTTC. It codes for CASSFSGTGAYEQYF.

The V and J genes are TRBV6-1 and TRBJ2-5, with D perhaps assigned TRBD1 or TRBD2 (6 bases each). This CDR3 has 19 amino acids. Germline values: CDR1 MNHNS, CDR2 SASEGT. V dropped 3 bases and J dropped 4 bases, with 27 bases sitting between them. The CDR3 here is CASSDRPWGPGAEVETQYF. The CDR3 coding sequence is TGTGCCAGCAGTGACCGCCCTTGGGGGCCGGGAGCTGAGGTAGAGACCCAGTACTTC.

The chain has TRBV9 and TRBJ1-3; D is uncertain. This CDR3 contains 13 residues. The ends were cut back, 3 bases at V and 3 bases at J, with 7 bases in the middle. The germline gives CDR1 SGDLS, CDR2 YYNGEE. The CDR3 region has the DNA TGTGCCAGCAGCGCATCGTTTGGAAACACCATATATTTT. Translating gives CASSASFGNTIYF.

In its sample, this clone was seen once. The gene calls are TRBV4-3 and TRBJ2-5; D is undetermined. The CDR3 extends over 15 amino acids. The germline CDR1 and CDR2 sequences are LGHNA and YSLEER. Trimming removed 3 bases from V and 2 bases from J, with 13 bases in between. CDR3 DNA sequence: TGCGCCAGCAGCCAGGAATCATGGGGTCAAGAGACCCAGTACTTC. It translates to CASSQESWGQETQYF.

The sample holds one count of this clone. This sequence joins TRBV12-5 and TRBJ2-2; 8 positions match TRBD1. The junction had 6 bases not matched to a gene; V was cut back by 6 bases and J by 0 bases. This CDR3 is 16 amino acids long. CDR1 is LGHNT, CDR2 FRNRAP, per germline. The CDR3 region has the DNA TGTGCTAGTGGAAGCCACAGGGGGGCGAACACCGGGGAGCTGTTTTTT. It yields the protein CASGSHRGANTGELFF.

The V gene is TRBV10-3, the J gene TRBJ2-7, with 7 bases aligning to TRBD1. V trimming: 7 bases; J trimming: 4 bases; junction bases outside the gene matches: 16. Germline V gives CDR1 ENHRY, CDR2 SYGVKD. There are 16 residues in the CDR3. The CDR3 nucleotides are TGTGCCATCACTCAGCCACCCGGGACAGATTCGTACGAGCAGTACTTC. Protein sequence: CAITQPPGTDSYEQYF.

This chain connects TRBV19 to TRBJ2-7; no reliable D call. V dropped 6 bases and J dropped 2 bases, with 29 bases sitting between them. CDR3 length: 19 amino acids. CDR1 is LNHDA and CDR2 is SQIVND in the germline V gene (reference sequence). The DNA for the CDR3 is TGTGCCAGTAGCTCATCCGTTCTCAGGTGGAAACGGAAAACCTACGAGCAGTACTTC. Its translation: CASSSSVLRWKRKTYEQYF.

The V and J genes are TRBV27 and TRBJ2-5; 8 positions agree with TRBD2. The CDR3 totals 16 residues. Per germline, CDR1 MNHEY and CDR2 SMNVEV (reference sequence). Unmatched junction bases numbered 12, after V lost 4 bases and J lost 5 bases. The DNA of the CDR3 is TGTGCCAGCAGTTACGGGAGGGCCGGGGGCTGGGAGACCCAGTACTTC. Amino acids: CASSYGRAGGWETQYF.

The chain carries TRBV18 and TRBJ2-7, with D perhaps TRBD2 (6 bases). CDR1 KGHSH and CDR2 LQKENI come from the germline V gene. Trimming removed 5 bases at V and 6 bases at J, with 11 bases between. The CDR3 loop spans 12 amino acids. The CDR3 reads CASSGGATEQYF. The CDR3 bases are TGTGCCAGCTCAGGAGGGGCAACCGAGCAGTACTTC.

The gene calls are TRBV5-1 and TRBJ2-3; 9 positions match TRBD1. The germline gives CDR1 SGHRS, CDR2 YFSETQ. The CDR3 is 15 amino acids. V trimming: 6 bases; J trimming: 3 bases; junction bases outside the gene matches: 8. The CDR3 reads CASKGPGTGTDTQYF. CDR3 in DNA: TGCGCCAGCAAAGGTCCCGGGACAGGGACAGATACGCAGTATTTT.

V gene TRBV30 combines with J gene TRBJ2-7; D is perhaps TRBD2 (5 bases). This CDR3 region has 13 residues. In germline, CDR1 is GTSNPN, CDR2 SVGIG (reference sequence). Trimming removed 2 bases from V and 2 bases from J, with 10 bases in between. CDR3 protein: CAWSYGNPYEQYF. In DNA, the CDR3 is TGTGCCTGGAGTTACGGGAACCCCTACGAGCAGTACTTC.